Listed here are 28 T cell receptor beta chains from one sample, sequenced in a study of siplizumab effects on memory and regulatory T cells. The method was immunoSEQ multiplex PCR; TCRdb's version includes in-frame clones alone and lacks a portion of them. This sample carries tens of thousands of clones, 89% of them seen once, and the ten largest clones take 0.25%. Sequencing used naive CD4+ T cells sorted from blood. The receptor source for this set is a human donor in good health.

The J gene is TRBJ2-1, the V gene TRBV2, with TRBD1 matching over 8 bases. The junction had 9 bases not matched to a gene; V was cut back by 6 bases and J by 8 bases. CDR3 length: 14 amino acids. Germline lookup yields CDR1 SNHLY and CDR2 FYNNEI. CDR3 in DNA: TGTGCCAGCAGGGGACAGGCGCTCGGGGATGAGCAGTTCTTC. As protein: CASRGQALGDEQFF.

Here the CDR3 reads CASSSGLDQETQYF. CDR3 in DNA: TGTGCCAGCAGTTCGGGACTAGACCAAGAGACCCAGTACTTC. This chain joins TRBV7-8 and TRBJ2-5; the match to TRBD2 covers 8 bases. V shed 6 bases, J shed 0 bases, and the junction held 3 bases outside the gene matches. Germline CDR1 and CDR2: SGHVS and FQNEAQ. The CDR3 consists of 14 residues.

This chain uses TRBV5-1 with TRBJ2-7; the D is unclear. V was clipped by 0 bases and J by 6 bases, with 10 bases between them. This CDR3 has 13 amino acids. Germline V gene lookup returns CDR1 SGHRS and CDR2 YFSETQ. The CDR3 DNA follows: TGCGCCAGCAGCTTGGAATCGGTGGGCGAGCAGTACTTC. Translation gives CASSLESVGEQYF.

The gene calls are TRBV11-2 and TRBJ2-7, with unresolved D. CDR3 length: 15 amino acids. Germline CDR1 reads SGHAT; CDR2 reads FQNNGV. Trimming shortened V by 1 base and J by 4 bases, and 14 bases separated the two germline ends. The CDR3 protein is CASSLGGGIRYEQYF. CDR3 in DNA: TGTGCCAGCAGCTTAGGCGGCGGAATTAGGTACGAGCAGTACTTC.

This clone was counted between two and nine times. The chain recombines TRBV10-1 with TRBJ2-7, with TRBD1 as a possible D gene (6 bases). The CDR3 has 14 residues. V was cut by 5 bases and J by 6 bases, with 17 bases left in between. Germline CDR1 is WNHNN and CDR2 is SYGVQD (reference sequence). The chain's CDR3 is CASSSGQSAGEQYF. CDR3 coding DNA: TGCGCCAGCAGTTCAGGACAGTCCGCTGGCGAGCAGTACTTC.

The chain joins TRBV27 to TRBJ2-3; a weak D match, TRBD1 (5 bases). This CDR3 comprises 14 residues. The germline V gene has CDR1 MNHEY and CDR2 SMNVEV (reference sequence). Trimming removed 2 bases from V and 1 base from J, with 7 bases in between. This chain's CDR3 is CASSLRRGTDTQYF. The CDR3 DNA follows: TGTGCCAGCAGTTTACGCAGGGGCACAGATACGCAGTATTTT.

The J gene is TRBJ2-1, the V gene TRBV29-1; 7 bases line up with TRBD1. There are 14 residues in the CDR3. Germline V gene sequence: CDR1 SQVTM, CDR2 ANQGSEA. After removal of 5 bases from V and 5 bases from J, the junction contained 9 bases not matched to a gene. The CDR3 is CSVRGRLTDNEQFF. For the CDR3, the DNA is TGCAGCGTTAGGGGGCGACTAACGGACAATGAGCAGTTCTTC.

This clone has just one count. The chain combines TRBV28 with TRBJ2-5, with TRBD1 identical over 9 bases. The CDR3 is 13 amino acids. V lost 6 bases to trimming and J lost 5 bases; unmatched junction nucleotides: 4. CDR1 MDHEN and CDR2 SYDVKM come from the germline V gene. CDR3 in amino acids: CASSNRGQETQYF. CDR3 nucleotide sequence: TGTGCCAGCAGCAACAGGGGGCAGGAGACCCAGTACTTC.

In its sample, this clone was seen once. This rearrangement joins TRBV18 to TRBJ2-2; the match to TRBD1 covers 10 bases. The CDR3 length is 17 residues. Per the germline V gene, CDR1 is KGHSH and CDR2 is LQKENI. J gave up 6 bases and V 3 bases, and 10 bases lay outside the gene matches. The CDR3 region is CASSPRDRGSQAGELFF. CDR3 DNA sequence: TGTGCCAGCTCACCGAGGGACAGGGGATCGCAAGCCGGGGAGCTGTTTTTT.

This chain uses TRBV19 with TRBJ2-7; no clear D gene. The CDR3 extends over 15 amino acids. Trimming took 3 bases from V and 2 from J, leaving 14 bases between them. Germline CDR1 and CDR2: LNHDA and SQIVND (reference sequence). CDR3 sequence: CASSMFPDGPYEQYF. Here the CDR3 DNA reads TGTGCCAGTAGTATGTTTCCCGACGGACCCTACGAGCAGTACTTC. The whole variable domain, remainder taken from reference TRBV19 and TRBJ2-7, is DGGITQSPKYLFRKEGQNVTLSCEQNLNHDAMYWYRQDPGQGLRLIYYSQIVNDFQKGDIAEGYSVSREKKESFPLTVTSAQKNPTAFYLCASSMFPDGPYEQYFGPGTRLTVT.

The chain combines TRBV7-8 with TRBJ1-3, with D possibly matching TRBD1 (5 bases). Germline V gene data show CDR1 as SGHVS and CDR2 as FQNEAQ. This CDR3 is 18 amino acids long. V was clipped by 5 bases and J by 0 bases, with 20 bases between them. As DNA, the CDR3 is TGTGCCAGCAGCGTCAGGGTTGCGTTACCGGACTCTGGAAACACCATATATTTT. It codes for CASSVRVALPDSGNTIYF. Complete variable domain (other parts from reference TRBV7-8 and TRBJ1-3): GAGVSQSPRYKVAKRGQDVALRCDPISGHVSLFWYQQALGQGPEFLTYFQNEAQLDKSGLPSDRFFAERPEGSVSTLKIQRTQQEDSAVYLCASSVRVALPDSGNTIYFGEGSWLTVV.

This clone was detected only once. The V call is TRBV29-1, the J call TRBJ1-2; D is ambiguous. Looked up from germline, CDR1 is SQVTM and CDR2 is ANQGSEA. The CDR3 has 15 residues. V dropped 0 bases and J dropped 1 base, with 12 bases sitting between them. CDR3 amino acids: CSVEERDKDNYGYTF. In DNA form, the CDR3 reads TGCAGCGTTGAAGAAAGAGATAAGGATAACTATGGCTACACCTTC.

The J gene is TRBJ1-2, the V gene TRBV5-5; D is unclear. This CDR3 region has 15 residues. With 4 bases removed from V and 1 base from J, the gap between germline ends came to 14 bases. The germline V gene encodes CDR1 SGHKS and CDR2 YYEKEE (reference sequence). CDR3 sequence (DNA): TGTGCCAGCAGCCGCGCGGCAGTCCTTAACTATGGCTACACCTTC. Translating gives CASSRAAVLNYGYTF.

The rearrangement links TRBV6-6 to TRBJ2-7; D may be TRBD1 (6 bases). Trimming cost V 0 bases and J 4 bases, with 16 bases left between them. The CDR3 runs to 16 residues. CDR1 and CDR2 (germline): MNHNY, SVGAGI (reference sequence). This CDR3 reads CASSYSGQGRPYEQYF. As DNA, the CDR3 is TGTGCCAGCAGTTACTCGGGGCAGGGGAGACCTTACGAGCAGTACTTC.

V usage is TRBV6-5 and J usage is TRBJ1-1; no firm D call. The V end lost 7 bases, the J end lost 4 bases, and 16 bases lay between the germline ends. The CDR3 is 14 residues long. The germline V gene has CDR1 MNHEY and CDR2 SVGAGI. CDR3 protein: CASTLSPKGTEAFF. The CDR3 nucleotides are TGTGCCAGCACGCTAAGTCCGAAGGGCACTGAAGCTTTCTTT.

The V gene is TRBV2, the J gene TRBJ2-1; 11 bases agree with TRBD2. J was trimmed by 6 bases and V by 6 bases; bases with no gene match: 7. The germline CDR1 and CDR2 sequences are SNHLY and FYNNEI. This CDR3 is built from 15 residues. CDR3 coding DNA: TGTGCCAGCAGGGTACTAGCGGGAGTAGGCAATGAGCAGTTCTTC. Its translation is CASRVLAGVGNEQFF. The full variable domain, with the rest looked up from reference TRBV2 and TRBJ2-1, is EPEVTQTPSHQVTQMGQEVILRCVPISNHLYFYWYRQILGQKVEFLVSFYNNEISEKSEIFDDQFSVERPDGSNFTLKIRSTKLEDSAMYFCASRVLAGVGNEQFFGPGTRLTVL.

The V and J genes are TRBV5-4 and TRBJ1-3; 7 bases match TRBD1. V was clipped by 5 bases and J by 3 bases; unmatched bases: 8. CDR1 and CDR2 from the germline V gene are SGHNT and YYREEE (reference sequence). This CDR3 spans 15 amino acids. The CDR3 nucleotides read TGTGCCAGCAGGGCTGACAGGGCCGGTGGAAACACCATATATTTT. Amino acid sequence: CASRADRAGGNTIYF.

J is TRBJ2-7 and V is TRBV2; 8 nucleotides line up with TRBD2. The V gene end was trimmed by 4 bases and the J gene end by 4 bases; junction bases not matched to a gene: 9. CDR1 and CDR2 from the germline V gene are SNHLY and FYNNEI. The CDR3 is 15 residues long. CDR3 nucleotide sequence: TGTGCCAGCAGTGTTCGGGGGGGCCGGGGATACGAGCAGTACTTC. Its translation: CASSVRGGRGYEQYF.

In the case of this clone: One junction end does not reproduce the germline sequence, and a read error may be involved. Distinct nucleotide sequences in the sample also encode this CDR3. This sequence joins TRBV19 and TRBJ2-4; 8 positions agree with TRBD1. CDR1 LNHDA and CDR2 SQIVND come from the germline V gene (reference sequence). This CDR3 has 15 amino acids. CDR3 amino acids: CASRRQGIAKNIQYF. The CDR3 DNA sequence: TGTGCCAGTAGAAGACAGGGGATAGCCAAAAACATTCAATACTTC. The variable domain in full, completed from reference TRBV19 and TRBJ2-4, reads DGGITQSPKYLFRKEGQNVTLSCEQNLNHDAMYWYRQDPGQGLRLIYYSQIVNDFQKGDIAEGYSVSREKKESFPLTVTSAQKNPTAFYLCASRRQGIAKNIQYFGAGTRLSVL.

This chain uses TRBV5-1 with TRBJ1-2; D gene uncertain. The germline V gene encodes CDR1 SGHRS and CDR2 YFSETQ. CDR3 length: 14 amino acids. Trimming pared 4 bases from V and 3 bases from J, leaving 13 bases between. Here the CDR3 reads CASSRQDPDYGYTF. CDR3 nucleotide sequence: TGCGCCAGCAGCCGTCAGGACCCCGACTATGGCTACACCTTC.

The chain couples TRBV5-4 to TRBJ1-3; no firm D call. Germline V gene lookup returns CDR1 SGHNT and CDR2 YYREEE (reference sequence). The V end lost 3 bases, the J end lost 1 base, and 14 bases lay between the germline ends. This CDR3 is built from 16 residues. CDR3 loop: CASSSSLGLSGNTIYF. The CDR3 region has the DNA TGTGCCAGCAGCTCTTCCCTGGGCTTGTCTGGAAACACCATATATTTT.

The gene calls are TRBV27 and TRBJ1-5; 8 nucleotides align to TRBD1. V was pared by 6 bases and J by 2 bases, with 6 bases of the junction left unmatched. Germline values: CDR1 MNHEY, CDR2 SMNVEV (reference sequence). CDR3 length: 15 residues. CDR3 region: CASRDRGWGNQPQHF. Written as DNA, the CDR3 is TGTGCCAGCAGAGACAGGGGTTGGGGCAATCAGCCCCAGCATTTT.

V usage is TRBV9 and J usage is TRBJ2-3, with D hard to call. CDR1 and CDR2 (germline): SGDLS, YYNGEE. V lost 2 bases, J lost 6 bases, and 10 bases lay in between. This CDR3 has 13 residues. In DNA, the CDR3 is TGTGCCAGCAGCGTTTCGGCCGGGGATACGCAGTATTTT. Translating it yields CASSVSAGDTQYF.

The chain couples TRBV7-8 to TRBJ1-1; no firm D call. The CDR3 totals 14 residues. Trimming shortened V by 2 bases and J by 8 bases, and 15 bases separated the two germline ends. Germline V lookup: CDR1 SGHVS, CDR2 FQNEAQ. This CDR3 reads CASSLPATSAEAFF. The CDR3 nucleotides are TGTGCCAGCAGCTTACCCGCGACATCCGCGGAAGCTTTCTTT.

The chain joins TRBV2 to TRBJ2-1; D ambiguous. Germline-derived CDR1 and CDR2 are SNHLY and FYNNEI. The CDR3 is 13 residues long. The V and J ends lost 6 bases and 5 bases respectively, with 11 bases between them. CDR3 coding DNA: TGTGCCAGCAGCCGTCGGTGGGACAATGAGCAGTTCTTC. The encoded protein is CASSRRWDNEQFF. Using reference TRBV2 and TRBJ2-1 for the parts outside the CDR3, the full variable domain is EPEVTQTPSHQVTQMGQEVILRCVPISNHLYFYWYRQILGQKVEFLVSFYNNEISEKSEIFDDQFSVERPDGSNFTLKIRSTKLEDSAMYFCASSRRWDNEQFFGPGTRLTVL.

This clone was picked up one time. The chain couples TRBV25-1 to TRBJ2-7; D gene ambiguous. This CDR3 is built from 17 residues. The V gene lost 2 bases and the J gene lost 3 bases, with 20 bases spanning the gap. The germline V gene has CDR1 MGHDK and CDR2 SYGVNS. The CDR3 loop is CASSEGISGLRSYEQYF. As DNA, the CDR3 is TGTGCCAGCAGTGAAGGGATATCCGGGCTTAGAAGCTACGAGCAGTACTTC.

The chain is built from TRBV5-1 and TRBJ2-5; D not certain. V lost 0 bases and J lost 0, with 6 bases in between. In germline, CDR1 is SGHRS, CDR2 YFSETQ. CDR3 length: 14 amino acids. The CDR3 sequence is CASSLGGYQETQYF. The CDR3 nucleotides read TGCGCCAGCAGCTTGGGCGGTTACCAAGAGACCCAGTACTTC.

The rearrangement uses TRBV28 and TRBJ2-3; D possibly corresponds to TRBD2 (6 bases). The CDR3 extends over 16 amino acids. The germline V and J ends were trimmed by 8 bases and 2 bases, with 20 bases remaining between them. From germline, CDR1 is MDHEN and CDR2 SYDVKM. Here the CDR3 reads CASYPWRGRNTDTQYF. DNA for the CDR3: TGTGCCAGCTACCCGTGGAGGGGCCGTAACACAGATACGCAGTATTTT.